This T cell receptor (beta chain) was obtained from a study of regulatory T cells in long-lasting Graves disease. This CDR3 comprises 18 residues. CDR1 LGHDT and CDR2 YNNKEL come from the germline V gene (reference sequence). V shed 1 base, J shed 2 bases, and the junction held 6 bases outside the gene matches. In the case of this clonotype: Its cognate antigen is unknown.

Building of the TCR beta libraries involved iRepertoire HTBI primers and Arm-PCR of CDR3 regions. TCRdb re-analysed the multiplex PCR reads in MiXCR, keeping a single row per CDR3 protein. This table has 250,000 or so distinct CDR3 sequences, around 19% appearing once. Time point here: newly diagnosed GD, antithyroid drugs for less than 3 months. From PBMCs, RNA was extracted and then used to make the TCR library. Study-wide results and limits: With persistent disease, TRBV28, TRBJ1-2 and TRBJ2-5 were the favored segments.

The same data also contributed to another study, on T cells in Graves' hyperthyroidism and ophthalmopathy. In that study: Graves' hyperthyroidism is called stable when ophthalmopathy does not progress within 18 months. A model using 13 V-J features told ophthalmopathy apart from stable hyperthyroidism.

The sequences come from peripheral blood mononuclear cells (PBMCs), collected at new diagnosis, from a patient treated with antithyroid drugs. The source of this sequence is a woman aged 30 to 39 with Graves disease. V usage is TRBV3-1 and J usage is TRBJ2-2; 11 bases fit TRBD2. CDR3 protein: CASSQVSSGGVNTGELFF. In DNA form, the CDR3 reads TGTGCCAGCAGCCAAGTCAGTAGCGGGGGGGTAAACACCGGGGAGCTGTTTTTT. The variable domain in full, with the rest retrieved from reference TRBV3-1 and TRBJ2-2, is DTAVSQTPKYLVTQMGNDKSIKCEQNLGHDTMYWYKQDSKKFLKIMFSYNNKELIINETVPNRFSPKSPDKAHLNLHINSLELGDSAVYFCASSQVSSGGVNTGELFFGEGSRLTVL.